The 25 T cell receptor beta chains presented below share a single source sample, sequenced in a study of early T cells in non-severe SARS-CoV-2 infection. TCRdb itself ran the 5' RACE reads through MiXCR, one entry per CDR3 protein. The sample has about 19,000 distinct CDR3 sequences, 4% to 5.5% seen once. Specimen: whole blood. All receptors derive from an adult who was a healthcare worker with PCR-confirmed SARS-CoV-2 infection or an uninfected control (not recorded which).

Worth noting for this clonotype: This may stem from a read error, because a much larger clone lies one nucleotide away. The chain couples TRBV20-1 to TRBJ2-7, with TRBD2 matching over 8 bases. Germline CDR1 is DFQATT and CDR2 is SNEGSKA (reference sequence). This CDR3 is 16 amino acids long. Germline trimming cut 6 bases from V and 3 bases from J; bases unmatched to any gene: 16. The CDR3 DNA reads as TGCAGTGCGCTTGATGGGGGTAGCGGGGCCTTCTACGAGCAGTACTTC. Translation: CSALDGGSGAFYEQYF.

This clonotype was detected ten times or more. This chain joins TRBV24-1 and TRBJ2-1; 8 positions agree with TRBD1. V dropped 7 bases and J dropped 10; count of bases not matched to a gene: 8. The CDR3 is 13 amino acids. Per the germline V gene, CDR1 is KGHDR and CDR2 is SFDVKD. CDR3 in amino acids: CATSRTGRGEQFF. In nucleotides, the CDR3 is TGTGCCACCAGCAGGACAGGGCGAGGGGAGCAGTTCTTC.

This clonotype was detected many times. CDR3 region: CASSLYQGTDTQYF. The CDR3 DNA follows: TGCGCCAGCAGCTTGTATCAGGGCACAGATACGCAGTATTTT. The genes are TRBV5-1 and TRBJ2-3, with D unclear. Looked up from germline, CDR1 is SGHRS and CDR2 is YFSETQ. The V end was cut by 1 base, the J end by 1 base, with 7 bases between. The CDR3 is 14 residues long.

This clonotype was observed at least ten times. This chain uses TRBV11-3 with TRBJ2-1; perhaps TRBD2 as D (5 bases). Trimming stripped 4 bases from V and 0 bases from J, with 7 bases between. Germline V gives CDR1 SGHNT, CDR2 YENEEA. This CDR3 contains 14 residues. DNA for the CDR3: TGTGCCAGCAGCTCTCGGGACTCCTACAATGAGCAGTTCTTC. Protein: CASSSRDSYNEQFF.

This clonotype was counted at least ten times. The rearrangement links TRBV20-1 to TRBJ1-3, with a tentative D call TRBD1 (5 bases). V was cut by 2 bases and J by 4 bases, with 15 bases left in between. Germline CDR1 reads DFQATT; CDR2 reads SNEGSKA (reference sequence). This CDR3 region has 15 residues. CDR3 bases: TGCAGTGCTAGACTGAGGGGAGGGAGGGGAAACACCATATATTTT. It codes for CSARLRGGRGNTIYF.

This clonotype was picked up many times. The chain carries TRBV29-1 and TRBJ2-7; D is possibly TRBD1 or TRBD2 (5 bases each). The CDR3 has 13 residues. Between the trimmed V and J ends, which lost 6 bases and 12 bases, there was a span of 24 bases. CDR1 is SQVTM and CDR2 is ANQGSEA in the germline V gene. DNA of the CDR3: TGCAGCGTGGACCTCACCGGGGACCATCCCCGGTACTTC. Its protein product is CSVDLTGDHPRYF.

This clonotype has ten or more counts. In nucleotides, the CDR3 is TGTGCCAGCAGCCCCCGGGCTCCTACGAGGCAGTACTTC. This translates into CASSPRAPTRQYF. This chain connects TRBV5-8 to TRBJ2-7; D remains unclear. Germline V lookup: CDR1 SGHTS, CDR2 YDEGEE. This CDR3 contains 13 residues. V was pared by 4 bases and J by 9 bases, with 17 bases between.

The table lists this clonotype with many counts. V usage is TRBV6-5 and J usage is TRBJ2-5, with 7 bases aligning to TRBD2. CDR1 MNHEY and CDR2 SVGAGI come from the germline V gene. With 6 bases clipped from V and 4 bases from J, the junction kept 2 bases outside the gene matches. The CDR3 runs 12 residues. The CDR3 loop reads CASSPGGETQYF. The DNA for the CDR3 is TGTGCCAGCAGCCCGGGGGGAGAGACCCAGTACTTC.

This clonotype was seen at least ten times. The genes are TRBV14 and TRBJ1-3; D ambiguous. Germline CDR1 and CDR2: SGHDN and FVKESK. This CDR3 region has 15 residues. V was shortened by 3 bases and J by 0 bases, with 9 bases between the two germline ends. The CDR3 sequence: CASSQGTRSGNTIYF. The CDR3 DNA reads as TGTGCCAGCAGCCAGGGCACCCGCTCTGGAAACACCATATATTTT.

This clonotype came up a few times. This rearrangement joins TRBV5-1 to TRBJ2-3; unclear D gene. From germline, CDR1 is SGHRS and CDR2 YFSETQ. This CDR3 spans 15 amino acids. The V and J ends lost 0 bases and 2 bases respectively, with 10 bases between them. The CDR3 loop reads CASSLDRTPTDTQYF. In DNA, the CDR3 is TGCGCCAGCAGCTTGGACCGGACCCCCACAGATACGCAGTATTTT. Drawing the rest from reference TRBV5-1 and TRBJ2-3, the complete variable domain is KAGVTQTPRYLIKTRGQQVTLSCSPISGHRSVSWYQQTPGQGLQFLFEYFSETQRNKGNFPGRFSGRQFSNSRSEMNVSTLELGDSALYLCASSLDRTPTDTQYFGPGTRLTVL.

The V and J genes are TRBV7-9 and TRBJ1-6, with D uncertain. This CDR3 region has 13 residues. V was cut by 3 bases and J by 7 bases, with 7 bases left in between. The V gene's germline CDR1 is SEHNR and CDR2 FQNEAQ (reference sequence). In nucleotides, the CDR3 is TGTGCCAGCAGCTTCGAAGGAAATTCACCCCTCCACTTT. Protein product: CASSFEGNSPLHF. The full variable domain, in which reference TRBV7-9 and TRBJ1-6 provide the parts outside the CDR3, is DTGVSQNPRHKITKRGQNVTFRCDPISEHNRLYWYRQTLGQGPEFLTYFQNEAQLEKSRLLSDRFSAERPKGSFSTLEIQRTEQGDSAMYLCASSFEGNSPLHFGNGTRLTVT.

This clonotype occurred many times. The chain employs TRBV12-3 or TRBV12-4 and TRBJ2-5; D not resolved. The V gene lost 5 bases and the J gene lost 4 bases, with 5 bases spanning the gap. This CDR3 region has 11 residues. The CDR3 protein is CASSLRETQYF. CDR3 nucleotide sequence: TGTGCCAGCAGTCTTCGAGAGACCCAGTACTTC.

At least ten counts were recorded for this clonotype. The V gene is TRBV12-3 or TRBV12-4, the J gene TRBJ1-1; TRBD1 matches 8 bases. The CDR3 covers 17 residues. V shed 3 bases, J shed 3 bases, and the junction held 12 bases outside the gene matches. The CDR3 here is CASSFQGASSWDTEAFF. The CDR3 DNA is TGTGCCAGCAGTTTTCAGGGGGCGTCATCATGGGACACTGAAGCTTTCTTT.

This clonotype was observed at least ten times. The rearrangement links TRBV20-1 to TRBJ2-3; TRBD2 aligns across 8 bases. CDR1 and CDR2 (germline): DFQATT, SNEGSKA (reference sequence). This CDR3 is built from 14 residues. V lost 6 bases to trimming and J lost 2 bases; unmatched junction nucleotides: 7. The CDR3 coding sequence is TGCAGTGCCGGAGCGGGGGCCCCCACAGATACGCAGTATTTT. Translation gives CSAGAGAPTDTQYF.

This clonotype was detected many times. The gene calls are TRBV29-1 and TRBJ1-1; perhaps TRBD1 as D (5 bases). There are 13 residues in the CDR3. V lost 6 bases and J lost 4, with 15 bases in between. CDR1 SQVTM and CDR2 ANQGSEA come from the germline V gene. CDR3: CSVGTGDGTEAFF. The CDR3, as DNA: TGCAGCGTGGGGACCGGGGATGGCACTGAAGCTTTCTTT. The entire variable domain, with the rest obtained from reference TRBV29-1 and TRBJ1-1, is as follows: SAVISQKPSRDICQRGTSLTIQCQVDSQVTMMFWYRQQPGQSLTLIATANQGSEATYESGFVIDKFPISRPNLTFSTLTVSNMSPEDSSIYLCSVGTGDGTEAFFGQGTRLTVV.

This clonotype was counted many times. V usage is TRBV6-2 or TRBV6-3 and J usage is TRBJ2-7, with 11 positions matching TRBD1. The trim removed 6 bases at V and 6 bases at J, leaving 10 bases unmatched. The germline V gene has CDR1 MNHEY and CDR2 SVGEGT. CDR3 size: 15 residues. The CDR3 is CASSRGTGTGGEQYF. For the CDR3, the DNA is TGTGCCAGCAGCCGCGGAACCGGGACAGGGGGCGAGCAGTACTTC.

This clonotype was counted at least ten times. The genes are TRBV4-1 and TRBJ1-1; tentatively, D is TRBD1 (5 bases). V lost 3 bases, J lost 5 bases, and 13 bases lay in between. CDR1 is MGHRA, CDR2 YSYEKL, per germline. The CDR3 is 14 amino acids. CDR3 in DNA: TGCGCCAGCAGCCAGGGTCGGGGGGGGACTGAAGCTTTCTTT. It translates to CASSQGRGGTEAFF.

The chain uses TRBV12-5 and TRBJ2-7; weak D call: TRBD1 (6 bases). Trimming shortened V by 10 bases and J by 1 base, and 8 bases separated the two germline ends. Per germline, CDR1 LGHNT and CDR2 FRNRAP. CDR3 size: 11 residues. The CDR3 spells CATGVSYEQYF. CDR3 bases: TGTGCTACAGGGGTTTCCTACGAGCAGTACTTC.

The V and J genes are TRBV9 and TRBJ2-3; TRBD2 matches at 9 bases. The CDR3 is 17 residues long. J gave up 0 bases and V 2 bases, and 7 bases lay outside the gene matches. From germline, CDR1 is SGDLS and CDR2 YYNGEE. Here the CDR3 reads CASSVFVAGVSTDTQYF. DNA of the CDR3: TGTGCCAGCAGCGTCTTTGTAGCGGGGGTTAGCACAGATACGCAGTATTTT.

There are many counts of this clonotype. The chain joins TRBV2 to TRBJ2-5; TRBD2 aligns across 13 bases. The CDR3 is 21 residues long. V dropped 6 bases and J dropped 2; count of bases not matched to a gene: 21. Germline lookup yields CDR1 SNHLY and CDR2 FYNNEI. The CDR3 DNA sequence: TGTGCCAGCAGGACCCCCGGGACAGGGGTGTCACTAGCGGGGGGGCAAGAGACCCAGTACTTC. This encodes CASRTPGTGVSLAGGQETQYF.

This clonotype was observed at least ten times. This chain uses TRBV4-1 with TRBJ2-6, with a weak D call TRBD1 (5 bases). There are 20 residues in the CDR3. Germline values: CDR1 MGHRA, CDR2 YSYEKL. Trimming removed 3 bases at V and 1 base at J, with 22 bases between. The CDR3 DNA reads as TGCGCCAGCAGCCACTCCATAGGACATCTCCCTGGATCTGGGGCCAACGTCCTGACTTTC. It is translated as CASSHSIGHLPGSGANVLTF.

This clonotype has just a few counts. The chain joins TRBV6-2 or TRBV6-3 to TRBJ1-2; tentatively, D is TRBD1 (5 bases). The CDR3 runs to 15 residues. Germline CDR1 MNHEY, CDR2 SVGEGT. The V and J ends lost 5 bases and 2 bases respectively, with 15 bases between them. In DNA, the CDR3 is TGTGCCAGCAGTGGAACGCGACAGCCGAACTATGGCTACACCTTC. Translation gives CASSGTRQPNYGYTF.

In its sample, this clonotype was seen many times. The J gene is TRBJ2-4, the V gene TRBV29-1; TRBD1 might be the D (5 bases). The CDR3 contains 13 residues. The V gene's germline CDR1 is SQVTM and CDR2 ANQGSEA. Trimming shortened V by 7 bases and J by 0 bases, and 10 bases separated the two germline ends. The CDR3 bases are TGCAGCGACAGGACCCTAGCCAAAAACATTCAGTACTTC. Translated: CSDRTLAKNIQYF.

In its sample, this clonotype was seen many times. The V call is TRBV24-1, the J call TRBJ1-4; tentative D call: TRBD1 (5 bases). Germline V gene lookup returns CDR1 KGHDR and CDR2 SFDVKD. The length of the CDR3 is 16 residues. Trimming pared 3 bases from V and 5 bases from J, leaving 15 bases between. CDR3 in amino acids: CATSDTPQVLNEKLFF. Written as DNA, the CDR3 is TGTGCCACCAGTGATACCCCACAGGTACTAAATGAAAAACTGTTTTTT.

The V and J genes are TRBV7-9 and TRBJ1-2; D might be TRBD1 (5 bases). The CDR3 consists of 14 residues. Germline CDR1 and CDR2: SEHNR and FQNEAQ (reference sequence). V gave up 5 bases and J gave up 8 bases, with 18 bases separating them. As DNA, the CDR3 is TGTGCCAGCAGCCCACAGGAGTATATCGACGGCTACACCTTC. Protein sequence: CASSPQEYIDGYTF.